This T cell receptor (beta chain) originates from a study of identical twins. The germline V gene encodes CDR1 MDHEN and CDR2 SYDVKM. The CDR3 has 14 residues. The V gene lost 3 bases and the J gene lost 5 bases, with 13 bases spanning the gap. This clonotype has just a few counts. Its cognate antigen is unknown. Overall study results and limits: Twins shared out-of-frame alpha sequences with excess low generation probability. In beta out-of-frame sequences, the excess sharing between twins was weaker.

A universal primer site was created by template switching, with the cDNA bearing unique molecular identifiers. Each CDR3 protein is one row after TCRdb ran MiXCR on the 5' RACE reads. This sample carries 450,000 to 650,000 distinct CDR3 sequences, more than 9% of them seen once, and the ten largest clones take roughly 3%. The same sample was also studied in work on yellow fever vaccine responses in identical twins.

This sequence originates from a woman between 18 and 30 years old in good health. The chain links TRBV28 to TRBJ2-5; no reliable D call. The sample comprised PBMCs. As DNA, the CDR3 is TGTGCCAGCAGTTTCAGTGGGCGCCGGGAGACCCAGTACTTC. It is translated as CASSFSGRRETQYF.